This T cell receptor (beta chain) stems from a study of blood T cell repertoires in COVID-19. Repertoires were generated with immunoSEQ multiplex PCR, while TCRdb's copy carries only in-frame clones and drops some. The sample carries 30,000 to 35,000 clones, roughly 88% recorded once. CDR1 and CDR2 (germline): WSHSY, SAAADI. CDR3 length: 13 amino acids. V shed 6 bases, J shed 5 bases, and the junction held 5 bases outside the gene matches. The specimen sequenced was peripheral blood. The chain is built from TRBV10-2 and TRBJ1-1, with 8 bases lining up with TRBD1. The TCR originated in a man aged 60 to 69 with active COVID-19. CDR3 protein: CASSAGGSTEAFF. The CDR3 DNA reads TGCGCCAGCAGCGCAGGGGGCAGTACTGAAGCTTTCTTT.